A selection of T cell receptor beta chains follows, all from one sample in a study of T cells after posttransplantation cyclophosphamide. This table comes from immunoSEQ multiplex PCR, and its TCRdb copy is limited to in-frame clones, with some not included. The table includes 9,000 to 10,000 clones, approximately 80% detected once. Here the sequenced sample was PBMCs, taken 1,700 to 2,000 days after a stem cell transplant with posttransplant cyclophosphamide. The receptors stem from a female patient aged 35 to 55 who received an allogeneic stem cell transplant from a related donor, was CMV-positive, and had no GVHD. A share of the T cells may be of graft donor origin. Each CDR3 is given with its conserved first and last residue. D genes are given only for firm matches. Some rows mark clone size as missing; the rest say once, few, many or name a class of expanded clone.

>-|-|TRBV6-6|TRBJ2-2
TGTGCCAGCAGTTACGGCGGAGGTGGGAACACCGGGGAGCTGTTTTTT
CASSYGGGGNTGELFF
>TRBD1|-|TRBV19|TRBJ1-2
TGTGCCAGTAGTACGGGAGGGACAGCCTATGGCTACACCTTC
CASSTGGTAYGYTF
>-|once|TRBV6-6|TRBJ1-6
TGTGCCAGCAGTTATCCAGGGGTCCAAAATTCACCCCTCCACTTT
CASSYPGVQNSPLHF
>TRBD1|-|TRBV5-1|TRBJ1-6
TGCGCCAGCAGCGATGGACAGGGGGCTTACTATAATTCACCCCTCCACTTT
CASSDGQGAYYNSPLHF
>-|-|TRBV14|TRBJ2-5
TGTGCCAGCAGCCAAGATTGGGAGGAGGAGACCCAGTACTTC
CASSQDWEEETQYF
>-|-|TRBV28|TRBJ1-2
TGTGCCAGCAGGGGAGGGGCCTATGGCTACACCTTC
CASRGGAYGYTF
>TRBD2|once|TRBV7-8|TRBJ2-5
TGTGCCAGCAGCTTAGACAGCGGGAGGTACCAAGAGACCCAGTACTTC
CASSLDSGRYQETQYF
>TRBD2|few|TRBV4-2|TRBJ2-3
TGTGCCAGCAGCCAAGATCCCGGACTAGTGCAGTATTTT
CASSQDPGLVQYF
>-|-|TRBV12-5|TRBJ1-5
TGTGCTAGTGCCACCAACGCGGCCCATCAGCCCCAGCATTTT
CASATNAAHQPQHF
>-|-|TRBV18|TRBJ1-2
TGTGCCAGCTCACTGGGAGCTGGCTACACCTTC
CASSLGAGYTF
>-|-|TRBV5-1|TRBJ1-1
TGCGCCAGCAGCTTGGCCGCAGGGAACACTGAAGCTTTCTTT
CASSLAAGNTEAFF
>TRBD1|-|TRBV5-8|TRBJ1-5
TGTGCCAGCAGCCCCCGGGACAGGGGATCGGGGCCCCAGCATTTT
CASSPRDRGSGPQHF
>TRBD1|-|TRBV20-1|TRBJ2-7
TGCAGTGCCCAGGGGGCGTTAGAGCAGTACTTC
CSAQGALEQYF
>-|-|TRBV9|TRBJ2-2
TGTGCCAGCAGCACAACCGGGACACTATCGAACACCGGGGAGCTGTTTTTT
CASSTTGTLSNTGELFF
>-|-|TRBV28|TRBJ1-5
TGTGCCAGCGAATCGTTGGGTACGTCAGGGGGCAATCAGCCCCAGCATTTT
CASESLGTSGGNQPQHF
>-|-|TRBV10-3|TRBJ2-5
TGTGCCATCAGTGCAGATGAGACCCAGTACTTC
CAISADETQYF
>TRBD1|-|TRBV19|TRBJ1-1
TGTGCCAGTAGTACCAAATGGGAGCGACAGGGGGCTGAAGCTTTCTTT
CASSTKWERQGAEAFF